These 4 T cell receptor beta chains were sequenced from one sample in a study of T cells after yellow fever vaccination. TCRdb re-derived calls from the 5' RACE reads in MiXCR, one entry per CDR3 protein. The data show some 54,000 distinct CDR3 sequences, 6.5% to 8% seen once. The source material was CD8+ T cells not binding an NS4B(214-222) dextramer, sorted from PBMCs, sampled about 41 days after the first yellow fever vaccination. These receptors all come from a man in his late teens or twenties who received the YFV17D yellow fever vaccine.

V and J are TRBV6-5 and TRBJ1-6; possible D gene TRBD1, 5 bases. CDR3 size: 17 residues. Deletions cut 0 bases from V and 6 bases from J, with 15 bases between. CDR1 and CDR2 (germline): MNHEY, SVGAGI. CDR3 residues: CASSYSERGTRNSPLHF. DNA for the CDR3: TGTGCCAGCAGTTACTCTGAGAGGGGAACCCGTAATTCACCCCTCCACTTT.

The rearrangement joins TRBV7-9 to TRBJ2-7; 8 nucleotides agree with TRBD1. J was trimmed by 8 bases and V by 5 bases; bases with no gene match: 5. The CDR3 runs to 12 residues. Germline values: CDR1 SEHNR, CDR2 FQNEAQ (reference sequence). The CDR3 DNA is TGTGCCAGCAGCCCAGACAGGGGCAAGCAGTACGTC. It specifies CASSPDRGKQYV.

This chain uses TRBV27 with TRBJ2-5; D not certain. The germline gives CDR1 MNHEY, CDR2 SMNVEV (reference sequence). This CDR3 is 14 amino acids long. The V end lost 5 bases, the J end lost 5 bases, and 15 bases lay between the germline ends. This chain's CDR3 is CASSRVPDDETQYF. CDR3 nucleotides: TGTGCCAGCAGTCGCGTTCCGGATGATGAGACCCAGTACTTC.

A few counts support this clonotype. In DNA form, the CDR3 reads TGTGCCAGCAGCTTAGAAGGGGCGGGGCACAGCTTAAAAGAGACCCAGTACTTC. Its translation: CASSLEGAGHSLKETQYF. The rearrangement uses TRBV11-2 and TRBJ2-5; D perhaps matches TRBD2 (6 bases). The CDR3 spans 18 residues. The germline gives CDR1 SGHAT, CDR2 FQNNGV. V lost 0 bases and J 3 bases, leaving 20 bases between the germline ends.